The 26 T cell receptor beta chains below come from one sample, sequenced in a study of read filtering for tumor transcriptome and immune sequencing. This library used 300 to 500 ng RNA and molecular barcoded adaptors spanning alpha/delta and beta/gamma chains. MiXCR, applied by TCRdb to the reads, yields one record per CDR3 protein. The data show about 24,000 distinct CDR3 sequences, about 20% seen once. Material for sequencing was a population of CD138-negative cells sorted from bone marrow. The receptors were gathered from a donor older than 35 with multiple myeloma.

In its sample, this clonotype was seen a few times. This chain joins TRBV18 and TRBJ2-5, with 9 bases aligning to TRBD1. There are 14 residues in the CDR3. V trimming: 3 bases; J trimming: 5 bases; junction bases outside the gene matches: 4. Per germline, CDR1 KGHSH and CDR2 LQKENI. The CDR3 DNA reads TGTGCCAGCTCACCTCGGGACAGGGCGGAGACCCAGTACTTC. This translates into CASSPRDRAETQYF.

Sample share makes this clonotype medium-sized (0.01 to 0.1%). The V and J genes are TRBV20-1 and TRBJ2-1; D remains unclear. From germline, CDR1 is DFQATT and CDR2 SNEGSKA (reference sequence). Trimming shortened V by 3 bases and J by 3 bases, and 12 bases separated the two germline ends. The CDR3 consists of 14 residues. This CDR3 reads CSARGKWNYNEQFF. The DNA for the CDR3 is TGCAGTGCTAGGGGCAAATGGAACTACAATGAGCAGTTCTTC.

This clonotype was found many times. CDR3 loop: CASSYDRQANQPQHF. DNA of the CDR3: TGTGCCAGCAGTTACGATCGACAGGCGAATCAGCCCCAGCATTTT. The rearrangement uses TRBV6-5 and TRBJ1-5; possible D gene TRBD1, 6 bases. From germline, CDR1 is MNHEY and CDR2 SVGAGI. Trimming took 2 bases from V and 4 from J, leaving 12 bases between them. There are 15 residues in the CDR3.

This clonotype has a count of ten or more. This rearrangement joins TRBV11-2 to TRBJ1-1; D gene uncertain. V gave up 0 bases and J gave up 0 bases, with 8 bases separating them. Looked up from germline, CDR1 is SGHAT and CDR2 is FQNNGV. This CDR3 contains 15 residues. CDR3 sequence: CASSLEGSMNTEAFF. CDR3 sequence (DNA): TGTGCCAGCAGCTTAGAGGGGAGCATGAACACTGAAGCTTTCTTT. The full variable domain, its missing parts supplied by reference TRBV11-2 and TRBJ1-1, is EAGVAQSPRYKIIEKRQSVAFWCNPISGHATLYWYQQILGQGPKLLIQFQNNGVVDDSQLPKDRFSAERLKGVDSTLKIQPAKLEDSAVYLCASSLEGSMNTEAFFGQGTRLTVV.

This chain connects TRBV20-1 to TRBJ2-3; 7 bases are a match to TRBD2. Per germline, CDR1 DFQATT and CDR2 SNEGSKA (reference sequence). This CDR3 comprises 14 residues. J was trimmed by 4 bases and V by 3 bases; bases with no gene match: 7. The chain's CDR3 is CSASRGDAADTQYF. CDR3 nucleotides: TGCAGTGCTAGTCGGGGGGACGCGGCAGATACGCAGTATTTT.

The chain has TRBV5-1 and TRBJ1-1, with TRBD1 as a possible D gene (6 bases). The CDR3 runs 13 residues. V was clipped by 4 bases and J by 1 base, with 8 bases between them. The germline V gene has CDR1 SGHRS and CDR2 YFSETQ. Here the CDR3 DNA reads TGCGCCAGCAGCCCAGGGGAGAACACTGAAGCTTTCTTT. It specifies CASSPGENTEAFF. The whole variable domain, remainder taken from reference TRBV5-1 and TRBJ1-1, is KAGVTQTPRYLIKTRGQQVTLSCSPISGHRSVSWYQQTPGQGLQFLFEYFSETQRNKGNFPGRFSGRQFSNSRSEMNVSTLELGDSALYLCASSPGENTEAFFGQGTRLTVV.

This clonotype was seen a single time. A clone one base away is much larger, so this may be a read error. V and J are TRBV2 and TRBJ1-4, with a tentative D call TRBD1 (6 bases). This CDR3 region has 14 residues. Germline assignment: CDR1 SNHLY and CDR2 FYNNEI. The V end was cut by 8 bases, the J end by 6 bases, with 16 bases between. As DNA, the CDR3 is TGTGCCAGCGGGGGGGCAGGACCGTATGAAAAACTGTTTTTT. This translates into CASGGAGPYEKLFF.

Ten or more counts support this clonotype. CDR3 coding DNA: TGTGCCAGCAGCTTACTGAACAGCATCACAGATACGCAGTATTTT. This encodes CASSLLNSITDTQYF. The rearrangement joins TRBV11-2 to TRBJ2-3; no clear D. CDR3 length: 15 residues. V was trimmed by 2 bases and J by 2 bases, leaving 11 bases between them. In germline, CDR1 is SGHAT, CDR2 FQNNGV.

Of note for this clonotype: A far larger clone is a single base away, which makes a read error likely. The rearrangement links TRBV4-1 to TRBJ2-1; TRBD2 agrees at 8 bases. The V gene's germline CDR1 is MGHRA and CDR2 YSYEKL. This CDR3 spans 15 amino acids. The CDR3 reads CASSQVASGYKEQFF. CDR3 bases: TGTGCCAGCAGCCAAGTAGCTAGCGGGTACAAAGAGCAGTTCTTC.

This clonotype was observed many times. V usage is TRBV5-1 and J usage is TRBJ2-1, with TRBD2 matching 12 bases. Germline lookup yields CDR1 SGHRS and CDR2 YFSETQ. With 0 bases clipped from V and 0 bases from J, the junction kept 7 bases outside the gene matches. This CDR3 is built from 19 residues. CDR3 sequence: CASSLEWSSGGGSYNEQFF. The CDR3 DNA follows: TGCGCCAGCAGCTTGGAGTGGTCTAGCGGGGGGGGCTCCTACAATGAGCAGTTCTTC.

Many counts were recorded for this clonotype. The chain links TRBV7-6 to TRBJ2-1, with 14 bases aligning to TRBD2. The trim removed 5 bases at V and 7 bases at J, leaving 7 bases unmatched. Germline CDR1 reads SGHVS; CDR2 reads FNYEAQ. The CDR3 loop spans 16 amino acids. CDR3 DNA sequence: TGTGCCAGCAGCCCACTTTGGACTAGCGGGGGGAATGAGCAGTTCTTC. Translated, it gives CASSPLWTSGGNEQFF.

This clonotype was seen repeatedly, ten times or more. J is TRBJ2-1 and V is TRBV24-1; D gene uncertain. V lost 3 bases, J lost 10 bases, and 12 bases lay in between. This CDR3 is 13 amino acids long. Germline V gene lookup returns CDR1 KGHDR and CDR2 SFDVKD. CDR3 amino acids: CATSDPSRAEQFF. The CDR3 DNA reads as TGTGCCACCAGTGATCCGAGCCGGGCCGAGCAGTTCTTC.

The chain has TRBV5-5 and TRBJ2-7; tentative D call: TRBD1 (5 bases). CDR3 length: 13 amino acids. Germline loops: CDR1 SGHKS, CDR2 YYEKEE (reference sequence). The V end was cut by 1 base, the J end by 5 bases, with 10 bases between. CDR3 nucleotide sequence: TGTGCCAGCAGCTTGACAGGCGACCACGAGCAGTACTTC. Protein product: CASSLTGDHEQYF.

This chain's CDR3 is CAGGGSYSNQPQHF. Written as DNA, the CDR3 is TGTGCCGGCGGGGGAAGTTATAGCAATCAGCCCCAGCATTTT. This chain connects TRBV6-1 to TRBJ1-5, with D tentatively TRBD1 (5 bases). The germline V gene has CDR1 MNHNS and CDR2 SASEGT. The CDR3 is 14 amino acids. The ends were cut back, 11 bases at V and 0 bases at J, with 14 bases in the middle.

A note on this clonotype: The conserved closing phenylalanine or tryptophan is absent in this CDR3, likely reflecting a read error. This sequence joins TRBV19 and TRBJ1-1; D is ambiguous. The CDR3 sequence is 14 residues long. The germline CDR1 and CDR2 sequences are LNHDA and SQIVND (reference sequence). Trimming cost V 7 bases and J 3 bases, with 15 bases left between them. The CDR3 DNA is TGTGCCAGTATCTCGACTTTTTTTTACACTGAAGCTTTCCTT. Amino acid sequence: CASISTFFYTEAFL.

Ten or more counts support this clonotype. The rearrangement joins TRBV3-1 to TRBJ2-1; D remains unclear. Germline V CDR1 and CDR2: LGHDT, YNNKEL (reference sequence). Trimming took 4 bases from V and 10 from J, leaving 11 bases between them. The CDR3 consists of 12 residues. The CDR3 sequence is CASSRVWNEQFF. The CDR3 DNA reads TGTGCCAGCAGCCGGGTCTGGAACGAGCAGTTCTTC.

There are many counts of this clonotype. The chain has TRBV20-1 and TRBJ2-5; 9 nucleotides line up with TRBD1. The junction had 10 bases not matched to a gene; V was cut back by 6 bases and J by 2 bases. CDR3 size: 15 residues. Germline loops: CDR1 DFQATT, CDR2 SNEGSKA (reference sequence). CDR3 region: CSADQLQGAQETQYF. DNA of the CDR3: TGCAGTGCCGACCAGCTACAGGGGGCACAAGAGACCCAGTACTTC.

Note on this clonotype: A read error may be the cause here, since a much bigger clone is one base away. The chain couples TRBV7-9 to TRBJ2-5, with TRBD1 matching over 7 bases. Trimming cost V 3 bases and J 3 bases; bases outside gene matches: 4. The CDR3 totals 14 residues. CDR1 and CDR2 (germline): SEHNR, FQNEAQ (reference sequence). CDR3 sequence: CASSFGTVKETQYF. DNA of the CDR3: TGTGCCAGCAGCTTCGGGACAGTAAAAGAGACCCAGTACTTC.

The sample holds many counts of this clonotype. V gene TRBV4-1 combines with J gene TRBJ2-1; no reliable D call. V lost 0 bases, J lost 0 bases, and 6 bases lay in between. Germline CDR1 and CDR2: MGHRA and YSYEKL. The CDR3 is made up of 15 amino acids. CDR3 nucleotides: TGCGCCAGCAGCCAAGAAGACCTCTCCTACAATGAGCAGTTCTTC. Amino acid sequence: CASSQEDLSYNEQFF.

In its sample, this clonotype was seen a few times. The chain joins TRBV7-2 to TRBJ2-3, with a weak D call TRBD1 (5 bases). CDR3 length equals 12 residues. Deletions cut 6 bases from V and 8 bases from J, with 12 bases between. In germline, CDR1 is SGHTA, CDR2 FQGNSA. This CDR3 is CASRDDSSTQYF. In nucleotides, the CDR3 is TGTGCCAGCAGGGATGACAGTTCTACGCAGTATTTT. The full variable domain, its missing parts supplied by reference TRBV7-2 and TRBJ2-3, is GAGVSQSPSNKVTEKGKDVELRCDPISGHTALYWYRQSLGQGLEFLIYFQGNSAPDKSGLPSDRFSAERTGGSVSTLTIQRTQQEDSAVYLCASRDDSSTQYFGPGTRLTVL.

This clonotype was seen at least ten times. This chain joins TRBV20-1 and TRBJ1-6; no clear D. Trimming removed 6 bases at V and 13 bases at J, with 19 bases between. The CDR3 is 13 residues long. CDR1 and CDR2 from the germline V gene are DFQATT and SNEGSKA (reference sequence). DNA of the CDR3: TGCAGTGCCTCGCGATCACCCCCTGTGCCCCTCCACTTT. Its protein product is CSASRSPPVPLHF.

There are many counts of this clonotype. V gene TRBV7-8 combines with J gene TRBJ1-5, with D maybe TRBD1 (5 bases). The germline V and J ends were trimmed by 5 bases and 3 bases, with 17 bases remaining between them. CDR3 size: 16 residues. Germline assignment: CDR1 SGHVS and CDR2 FQNEAQ. CDR3: CASSRSRGANNQPQHF. The CDR3 nucleotides are TGTGCCAGCAGCCGATCGAGGGGAGCCAACAATCAGCCCCAGCATTTT.

A few counts support this clonotype. The chain carries TRBV11-2 and TRBJ2-3; the match to TRBD2 covers 7 bases. Trimming at V came to 5 bases and at J to 1 base, leaving 9 bases not matched to a gene. Germline V gives CDR1 SGHAT, CDR2 FQNNGV. The CDR3 covers 16 residues. CDR3 region: CASSQMGGVRTDTQYF. The CDR3 DNA follows: TGTGCCAGCAGCCAAATGGGGGGGGTTCGCACAGATACGCAGTATTTT.

At least ten counts were recorded for this clonotype. This sequence joins TRBV7-9 and TRBJ2-1; D might be TRBD1 (6 bases). V lost 6 bases and J lost 6, with 15 bases in between. The CDR3 contains 14 residues. Germline V gene data show CDR1 as SEHNR and CDR2 as FQNEAQ (reference sequence). The CDR3 here is CASRTTGTINEQFF. As DNA, the CDR3 is TGTGCCAGCAGGACTACCGGGACAATCAATGAGCAGTTCTTC.

This clonotype was seen repeatedly, ten times or more. The CDR3 DNA is TGCGCCAGCAGGCGAGGGGGGGCGGATGAAAAACTGTTTTTT. Its translation is CASRRGGADEKLFF. This sequence joins TRBV4-1 and TRBJ1-4; the D gene is possibly TRBD1 (6 bases). V lost 6 bases and J lost 6, with 14 bases in between. CDR1 is MGHRA, CDR2 YSYEKL, per germline. The CDR3 contains 14 residues.

This rearrangement joins TRBV3-1 to TRBJ2-3; weak D call: TRBD1 (7 bases). Germline-derived CDR1 and CDR2 are LGHDT and YNNKEL (reference sequence). Between the trimmed V and J ends, which lost 1 base and 7 bases, there was a span of 12 bases. The CDR3 loop spans 14 amino acids. The CDR3 is CASSQGSGGNTQYF. Here the CDR3 DNA reads TGTGCCAGCAGCCAAGGCTCAGGGGGGAATACGCAGTATTTT.